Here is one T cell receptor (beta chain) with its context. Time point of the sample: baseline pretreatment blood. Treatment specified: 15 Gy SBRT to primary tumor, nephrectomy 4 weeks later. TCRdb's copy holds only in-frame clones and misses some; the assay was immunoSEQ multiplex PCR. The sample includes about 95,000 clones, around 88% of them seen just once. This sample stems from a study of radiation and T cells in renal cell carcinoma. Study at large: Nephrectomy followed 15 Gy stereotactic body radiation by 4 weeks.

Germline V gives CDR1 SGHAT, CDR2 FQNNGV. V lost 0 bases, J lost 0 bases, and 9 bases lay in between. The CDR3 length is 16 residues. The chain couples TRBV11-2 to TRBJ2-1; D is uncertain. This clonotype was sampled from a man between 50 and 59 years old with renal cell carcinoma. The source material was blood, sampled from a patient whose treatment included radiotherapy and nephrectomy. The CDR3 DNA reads TGTGCCAGCAGCTTAGATTTAAGCAGCTCCTACAATGAGCAGTTCTTC. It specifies CASSLDLSSSYNEQFF.